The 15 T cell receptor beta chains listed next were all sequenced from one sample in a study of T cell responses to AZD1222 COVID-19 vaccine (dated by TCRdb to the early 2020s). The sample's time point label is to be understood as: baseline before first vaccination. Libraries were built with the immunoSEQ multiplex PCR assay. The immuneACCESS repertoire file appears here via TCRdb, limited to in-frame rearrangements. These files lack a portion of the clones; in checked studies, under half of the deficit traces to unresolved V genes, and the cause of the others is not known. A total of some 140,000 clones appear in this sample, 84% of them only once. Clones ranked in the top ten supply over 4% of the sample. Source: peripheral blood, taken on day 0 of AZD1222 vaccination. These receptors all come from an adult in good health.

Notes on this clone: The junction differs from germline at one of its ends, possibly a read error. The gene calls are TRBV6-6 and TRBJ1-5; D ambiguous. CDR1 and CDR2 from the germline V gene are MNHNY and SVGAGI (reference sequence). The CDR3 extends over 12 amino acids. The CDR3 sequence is CASTYSDQPQHF. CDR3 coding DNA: TGTGCCAGCACTTACTCGGATCAGCCCCAGCATTTT.

The CDR3 region has the DNA TGTGCCAGCGCCGGGGTTCGCGGTGGCTACACCTTC. As protein: CASAGVRGGYTF. The J gene is TRBJ1-2, the V gene TRBV25-1; D remains ambiguous. The V end lost 8 bases, the J end lost 7 bases, and 14 bases lay between the germline ends. The CDR3 has 12 residues. The germline V gene has CDR1 MGHDK and CDR2 SYGVNS.

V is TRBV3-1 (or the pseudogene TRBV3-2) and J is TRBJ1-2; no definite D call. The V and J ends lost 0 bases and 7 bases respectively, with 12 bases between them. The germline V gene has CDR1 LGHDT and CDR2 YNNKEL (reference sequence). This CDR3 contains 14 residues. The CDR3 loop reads CASSQDPTGFGYTF. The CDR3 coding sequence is TGTGCCAGCAGCCAAGATCCGACCGGTTTTGGCTACACCTTC.

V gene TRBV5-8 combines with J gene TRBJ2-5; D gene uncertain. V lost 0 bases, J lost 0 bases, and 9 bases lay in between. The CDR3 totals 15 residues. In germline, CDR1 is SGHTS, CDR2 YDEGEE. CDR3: CASSLELGYQETQYF. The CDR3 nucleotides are TGTGCCAGCAGCTTGGAATTGGGGTACCAAGAGACCCAGTACTTC.

The CDR3 spells CASSRTSGGYYEQYF. CDR3 sequence (DNA): TGTGCCAGCAGCAGGACTAGCGGGGGCTACTACGAGCAGTACTTC. J is TRBJ2-7 and V is TRBV27; 13 positions agree with TRBD2. This CDR3 spans 15 amino acids. CDR1 and CDR2 from the germline V gene are MNHEY and SMNVEV (reference sequence). Unmatched junction bases numbered 5, after V lost 6 bases and J lost 3 bases.

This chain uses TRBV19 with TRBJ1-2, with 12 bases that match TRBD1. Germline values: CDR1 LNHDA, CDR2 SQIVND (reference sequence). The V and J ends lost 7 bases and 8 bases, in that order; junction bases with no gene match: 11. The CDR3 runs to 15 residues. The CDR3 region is CASTFRDRGRGGYTF. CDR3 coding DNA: TGTGCCAGTACCTTCCGGGACAGGGGGCGTGGAGGCTACACCTTC.

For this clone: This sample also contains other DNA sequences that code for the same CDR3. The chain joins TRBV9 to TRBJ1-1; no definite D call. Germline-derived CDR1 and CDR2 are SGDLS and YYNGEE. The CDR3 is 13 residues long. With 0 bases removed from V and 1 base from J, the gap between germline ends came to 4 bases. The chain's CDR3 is CASSVAGNTEAFF. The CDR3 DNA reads TGTGCCAGCAGCGTAGCGGGGAACACTGAAGCTTTCTTT.

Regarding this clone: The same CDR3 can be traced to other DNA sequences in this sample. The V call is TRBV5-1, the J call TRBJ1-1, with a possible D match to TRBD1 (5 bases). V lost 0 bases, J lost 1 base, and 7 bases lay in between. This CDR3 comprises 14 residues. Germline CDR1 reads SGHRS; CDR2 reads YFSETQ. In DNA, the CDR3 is TGCGCCAGCAGCTTGGGACAGCAGAACACTGAAGCTTTCTTT. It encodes CASSLGQQNTEAFF. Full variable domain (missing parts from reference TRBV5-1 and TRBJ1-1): KAGVTQTPRYLIKTRGQQVTLSCSPISGHRSVSWYQQTPGQGLQFLFEYFSETQRNKGNFPGRFSGRQFSNSRSEMNVSTLELGDSALYLCASSLGQQNTEAFFGQGTRLTVV.

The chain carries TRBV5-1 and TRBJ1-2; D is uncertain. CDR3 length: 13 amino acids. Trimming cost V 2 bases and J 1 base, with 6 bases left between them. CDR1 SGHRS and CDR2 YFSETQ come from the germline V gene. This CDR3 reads CASSFDYNYGYTF. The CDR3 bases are TGCGCCAGCAGCTTCGACTATAACTATGGCTACACCTTC.

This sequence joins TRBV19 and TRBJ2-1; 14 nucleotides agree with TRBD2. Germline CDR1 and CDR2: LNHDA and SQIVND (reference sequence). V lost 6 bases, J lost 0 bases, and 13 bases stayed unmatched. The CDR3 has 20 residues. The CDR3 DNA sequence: TGTGCCAGTAGCACCGACCCACGGACTAGCGGGAGGAGCTCCTACAATGAGCAGTTCTTC. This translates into CASSTDPRTSGRSSYNEQFF.

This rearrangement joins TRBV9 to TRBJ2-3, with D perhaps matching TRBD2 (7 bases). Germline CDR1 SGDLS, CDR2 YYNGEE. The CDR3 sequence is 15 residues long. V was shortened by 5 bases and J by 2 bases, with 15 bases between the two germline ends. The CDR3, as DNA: TGTGCCAGCAGTCTACTGGCGGGGGCCACAGATACGCAGTATTTT. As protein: CASSLLAGATDTQYF.

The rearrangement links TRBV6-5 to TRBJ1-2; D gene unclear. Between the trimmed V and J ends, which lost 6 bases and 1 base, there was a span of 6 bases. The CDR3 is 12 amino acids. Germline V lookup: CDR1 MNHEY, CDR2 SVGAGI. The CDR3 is CASRGGNYGYTF. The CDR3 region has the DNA TGTGCCAGCAGGGGTGGTAACTATGGCTACACCTTC.

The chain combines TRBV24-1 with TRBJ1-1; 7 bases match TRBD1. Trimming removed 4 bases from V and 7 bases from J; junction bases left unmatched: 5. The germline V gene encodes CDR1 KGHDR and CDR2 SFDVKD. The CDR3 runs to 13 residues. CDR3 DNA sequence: TGTGCCACCAGTGACCCCAGGGGGATTGAAGCTTTCTTT. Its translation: CATSDPRGIEAFF.

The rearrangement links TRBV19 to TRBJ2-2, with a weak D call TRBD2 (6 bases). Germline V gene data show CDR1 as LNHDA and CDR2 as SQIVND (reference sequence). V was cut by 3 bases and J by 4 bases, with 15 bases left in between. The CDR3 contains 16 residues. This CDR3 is CASSIPREQFTGELFF. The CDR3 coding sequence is TGTGCCAGTAGTATCCCCCGGGAGCAGTTCACCGGGGAGCTGTTTTTT.

DNA for the CDR3: TGTGCCAGCAAATCGACTAACAATGAGCAGTTCTTC. Amino acids: CASKSTNNEQFF. The chain has TRBV28 and TRBJ2-1; tentatively, D is TRBD2 (5 bases). Germline CDR1 reads MDHEN; CDR2 reads SYDVKM. Trimming removed 7 bases from V and 5 bases from J, with 9 bases in between. The length of the CDR3 is 12 residues. Together with reference TRBV28 and TRBJ2-1, the CDR3 gives the full variable domain: DVKVTQSSRYLVKRTGEKVFLECVQDMDHENMFWYRQDPGLGLRLIYFSYDVKMKEKGDIPEGYSVSREKKERFSLILESASTNQTSMYLCASKSTNNEQFFGPGTRLTVL.